Included here is one TCR beta chain sequence, with context. Its antigen is unidentified. This specimen comes from a study of cytomegalovirus exposure and HLA in healthy donors. Findings of the study overall: Within an earlier analysis, most TCR beta V segments proved productive either about 87% or about 30% of the time. Apparent HLA restriction characterized most CMV-associated TCR beta chains in a later analysis. Researchers reported in a later analysis that common viral pathogens appeared linked to several top clusters. The authors assumed roughly uniform sequencing depth across donors for presence/absence analyses.

The PCR used 60 Vbeta and 13 Jbeta primers. TCRdb keeps only in-frame clones here, not all; method: immunoSEQ multiplex PCR. The table records about 150,000 clones, approximately 86% of them present only once. The CDR3 covers 16 residues. Trimming took 5 bases from V and 3 from J; bases not matched to a gene: 11. Looked up from germline, CDR1 is SEHNR and CDR2 is FQNEAQ (reference sequence). This TCR derives from a woman in her forties or fifties in good health and CMV-seropositive. The material sequenced was PBMCs. The chain combines TRBV7-9 with TRBJ2-7; TRBD2 matches 9 bases. The CDR3 nucleotides read TGTGCCAGCAGCCCTGGGCTTGGTAGCGGGGGCTACGAGCAGTACTTC. Its translation: CASSPGLGSGGYEQYF.